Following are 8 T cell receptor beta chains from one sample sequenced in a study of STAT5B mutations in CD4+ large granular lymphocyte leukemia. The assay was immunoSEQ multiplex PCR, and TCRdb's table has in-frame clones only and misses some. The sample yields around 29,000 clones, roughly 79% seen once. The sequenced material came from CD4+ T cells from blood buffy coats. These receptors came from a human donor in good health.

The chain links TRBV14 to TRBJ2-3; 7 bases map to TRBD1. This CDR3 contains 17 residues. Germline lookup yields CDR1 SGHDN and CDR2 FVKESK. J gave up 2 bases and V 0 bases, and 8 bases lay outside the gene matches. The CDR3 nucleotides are TGTGCCAGCAGCCAAGAACCCCAGGGGGTCTTCACAGATACGCAGTATTTT. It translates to CASSQEPQGVFTDTQYF.

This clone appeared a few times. The CDR3 bases are TGTGCCAGTAGTTCTCAGGGGGTTGGCACTGAAGCTTTCTTT. This codes for CASSSQGVGTEAFF. This rearrangement joins TRBV19 to TRBJ1-1; 7 bases line up with TRBD1. Germline V gene lookup returns CDR1 LNHDA and CDR2 SQIVND (reference sequence). The CDR3 covers 14 residues. Unmatched junction bases numbered 7, after V lost 5 bases and J lost 4 bases.

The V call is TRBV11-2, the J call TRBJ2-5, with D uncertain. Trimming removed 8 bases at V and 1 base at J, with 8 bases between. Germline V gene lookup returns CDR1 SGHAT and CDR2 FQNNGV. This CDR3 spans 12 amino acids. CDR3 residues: CASSRFQETQYF. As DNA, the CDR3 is TGTGCCAGCTCCCGGTTCCAAGAGACCCAGTACTTC.

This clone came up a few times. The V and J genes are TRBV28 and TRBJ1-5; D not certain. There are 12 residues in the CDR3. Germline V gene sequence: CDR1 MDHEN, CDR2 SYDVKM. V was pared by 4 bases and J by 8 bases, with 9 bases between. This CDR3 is CASSSGTKPQHF. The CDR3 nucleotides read TGTGCCAGCAGTTCCGGAACTAAGCCCCAGCATTTT.

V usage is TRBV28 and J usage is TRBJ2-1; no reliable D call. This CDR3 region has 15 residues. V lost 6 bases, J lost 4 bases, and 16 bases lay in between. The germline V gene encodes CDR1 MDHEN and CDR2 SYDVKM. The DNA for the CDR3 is TGTGCCAGCAGAGATCAAGGGTTCCAATACAATGAGCAGTTCTTC. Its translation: CASRDQGFQYNEQFF.

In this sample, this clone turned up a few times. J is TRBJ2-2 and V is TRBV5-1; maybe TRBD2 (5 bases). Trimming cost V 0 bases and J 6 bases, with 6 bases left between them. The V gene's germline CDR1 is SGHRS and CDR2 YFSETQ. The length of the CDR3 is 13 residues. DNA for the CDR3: TGCGCCAGCAGCTTGGAGGGAGCCGGGGAGCTGTTTTTT. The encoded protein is CASSLEGAGELFF. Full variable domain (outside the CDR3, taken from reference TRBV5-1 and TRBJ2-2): KAGVTQTPRYLIKTRGQQVTLSCSPISGHRSVSWYQQTPGQGLQFLFEYFSETQRNKGNFPGRFSGRQFSNSRSEMNVSTLELGDSALYLCASSLEGAGELFFGEGSRLTVL.

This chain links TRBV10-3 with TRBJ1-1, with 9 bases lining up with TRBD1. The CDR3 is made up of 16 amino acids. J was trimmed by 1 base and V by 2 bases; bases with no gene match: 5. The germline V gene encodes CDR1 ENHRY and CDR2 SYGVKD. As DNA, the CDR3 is TGTGCCATCAGTGAGCCGGGACAGGGACGGAACACTGAAGCTTTCTTT. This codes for CAISEPGQGRNTEAFF.

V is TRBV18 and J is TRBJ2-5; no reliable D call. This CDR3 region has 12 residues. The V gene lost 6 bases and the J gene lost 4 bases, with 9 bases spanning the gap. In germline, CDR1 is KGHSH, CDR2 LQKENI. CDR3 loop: CASSPYRETQYF. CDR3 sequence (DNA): TGTGCCAGCTCCCCCTACCGAGAGACCCAGTACTTC.